The clone carrying this T cell receptor beta chain appeared a few times. Its antigen is still unknown. From the 5' RACE reads, TCRdb called clonotypes with MiXCR, one entry per CDR3 protein. Of roughly 260,000 distinct CDR3 sequences in the sample, 15% to 20% were seen once. This record belongs to a study of CD8 T cells in ankylosing spondylitis. Study results and caveats: Reportedly, disease-linked clones are significantly enriched in ankylosing spondylitis patients' matched synovial fluid. Disease-linked clones were CD8+ and relatively rare in peripheral blood. Made up of eight highly homologous variants, a TCR beta motif appeared characteristic of ankylosing spondylitis blood. Certain motif variants had earlier appeared in reactive arthritis synovial fluid and blood.

CDR3 length: 14 amino acids. V was pared by 0 bases and J by 7 bases, with 12 bases between. The germline CDR1 and CDR2 sequences are GTSNPN and SVGIG (reference sequence). This chain uses TRBV30 with TRBJ2-2, with a tentative D call TRBD1 (6 bases). The material sequenced was blood, either unsorted or a sorted T cell fraction (not recorded which). This sequence originates from a male donor with ankylosing spondylitis or in good health (not recorded which). The CDR3 is CAWSVLQGNGELFF. The CDR3 coding sequence is TGTGCCTGGAGTGTTTTACAGGGAAACGGGGAGCTGTTTTTT.